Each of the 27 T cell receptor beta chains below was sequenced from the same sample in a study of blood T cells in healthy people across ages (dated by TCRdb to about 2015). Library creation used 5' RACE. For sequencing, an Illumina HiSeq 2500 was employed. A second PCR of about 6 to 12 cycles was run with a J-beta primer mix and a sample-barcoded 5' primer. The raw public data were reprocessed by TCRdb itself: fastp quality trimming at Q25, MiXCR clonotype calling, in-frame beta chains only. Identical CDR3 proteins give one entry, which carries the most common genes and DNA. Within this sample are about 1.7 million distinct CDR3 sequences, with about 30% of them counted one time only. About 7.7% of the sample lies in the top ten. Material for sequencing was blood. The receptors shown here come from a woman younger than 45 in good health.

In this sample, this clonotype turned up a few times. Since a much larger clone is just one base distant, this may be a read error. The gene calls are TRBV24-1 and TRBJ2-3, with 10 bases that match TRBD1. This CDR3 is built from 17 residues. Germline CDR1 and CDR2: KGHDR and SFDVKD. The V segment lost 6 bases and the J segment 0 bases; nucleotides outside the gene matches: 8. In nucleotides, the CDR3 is TGTGCCACCAGTAATAGATCGGGACAGGGGAGCACAGATACGCAGTATTTT. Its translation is CATSNRSGQGSTDTQYF.

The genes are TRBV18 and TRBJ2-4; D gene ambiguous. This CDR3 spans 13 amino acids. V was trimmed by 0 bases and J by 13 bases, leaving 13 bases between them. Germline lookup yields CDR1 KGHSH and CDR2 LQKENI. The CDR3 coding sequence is TGTGCCAGCTCACCACCGAACAGCCATGAGCAGTACTTC. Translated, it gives CASSPPNSHEQYF.

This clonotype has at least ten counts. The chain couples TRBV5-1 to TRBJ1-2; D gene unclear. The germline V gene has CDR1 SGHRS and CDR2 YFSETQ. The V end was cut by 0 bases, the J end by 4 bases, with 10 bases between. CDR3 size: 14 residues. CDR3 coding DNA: TGCGCCAGCAGCTTGGATGACCCAACCTATGGCTACACCTTC. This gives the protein CASSLDDPTYGYTF. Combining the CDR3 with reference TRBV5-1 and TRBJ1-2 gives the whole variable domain KAGVTQTPRYLIKTRGQQVTLSCSPISGHRSVSWYQQTPGQGLQFLFEYFSETQRNKGNFPGRFSGRQFSNSRSEMNVSTLELGDSALYLCASSLDDPTYGYTFGSGTRLTVV.

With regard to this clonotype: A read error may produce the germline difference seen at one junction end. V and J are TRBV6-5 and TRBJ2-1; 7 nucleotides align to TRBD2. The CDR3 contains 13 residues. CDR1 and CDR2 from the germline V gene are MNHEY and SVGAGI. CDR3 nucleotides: TGTGCCGGCAGTTGGGGGGGTTACAATGAGCAGTTCTTC. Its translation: CAGSWGGYNEQFF.

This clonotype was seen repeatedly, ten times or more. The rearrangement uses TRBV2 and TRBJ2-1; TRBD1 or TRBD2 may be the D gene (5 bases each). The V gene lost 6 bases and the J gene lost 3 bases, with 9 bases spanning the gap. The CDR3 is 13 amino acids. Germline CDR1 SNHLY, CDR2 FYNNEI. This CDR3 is CASSRDHYNEQFF. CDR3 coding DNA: TGTGCCAGCAGCCGGGACCACTACAATGAGCAGTTCTTC.

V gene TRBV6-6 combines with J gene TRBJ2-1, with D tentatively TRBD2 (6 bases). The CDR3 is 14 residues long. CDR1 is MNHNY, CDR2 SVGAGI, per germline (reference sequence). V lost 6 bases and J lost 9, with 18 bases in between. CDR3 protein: CASRGTGGRSEQFF. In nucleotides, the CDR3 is TGTGCCAGCAGGGGCACCGGGGGACGGAGTGAGCAGTTCTTC.

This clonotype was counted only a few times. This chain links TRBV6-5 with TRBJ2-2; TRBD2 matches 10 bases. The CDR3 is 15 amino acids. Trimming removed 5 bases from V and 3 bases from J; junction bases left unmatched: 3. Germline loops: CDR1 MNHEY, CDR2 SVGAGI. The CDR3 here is CASSPSGGDTGELFF. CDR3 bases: TGTGCCAGCAGTCCTAGCGGGGGAGACACCGGGGAGCTGTTTTTT.

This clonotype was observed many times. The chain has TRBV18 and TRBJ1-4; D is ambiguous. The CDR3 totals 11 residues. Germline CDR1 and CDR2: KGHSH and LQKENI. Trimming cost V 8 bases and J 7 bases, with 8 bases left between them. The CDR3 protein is CASSPGEKLFF. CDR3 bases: TGTGCCAGCAGCCCGGGTGAAAAACTGTTTTTT.

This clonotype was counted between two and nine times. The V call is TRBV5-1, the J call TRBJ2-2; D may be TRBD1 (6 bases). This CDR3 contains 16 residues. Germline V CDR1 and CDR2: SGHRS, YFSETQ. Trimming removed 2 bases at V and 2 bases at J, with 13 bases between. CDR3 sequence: CASSLDRPYNTGELFF. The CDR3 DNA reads TGCGCCAGCAGCTTAGACAGGCCCTATAACACCGGGGAGCTGTTTTTT. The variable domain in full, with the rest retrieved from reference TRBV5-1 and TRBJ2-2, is KAGVTQTPRYLIKTRGQQVTLSCSPISGHRSVSWYQQTPGQGLQFLFEYFSETQRNKGNFPGRFSGRQFSNSRSEMNVSTLELGDSALYLCASSLDRPYNTGELFFGEGSRLTVL.

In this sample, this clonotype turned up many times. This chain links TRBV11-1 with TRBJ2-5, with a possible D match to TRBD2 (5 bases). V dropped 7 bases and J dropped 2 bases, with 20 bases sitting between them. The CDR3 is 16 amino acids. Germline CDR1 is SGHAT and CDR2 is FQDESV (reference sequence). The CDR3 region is CASTLRQGLRQETQYF. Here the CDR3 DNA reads TGTGCCAGCACCCTAAGACAAGGACTGAGACAAGAGACCCAGTACTTC.

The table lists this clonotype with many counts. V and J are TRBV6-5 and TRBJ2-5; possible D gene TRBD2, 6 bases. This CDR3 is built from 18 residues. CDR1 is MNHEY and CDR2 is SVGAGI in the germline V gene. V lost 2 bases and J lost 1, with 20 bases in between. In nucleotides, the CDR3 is TGTGCCAGCAGTTACCAGTTATCCCCGGGAGCCAGCCAAGAGACCCAGTACTTC. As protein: CASSYQLSPGASQETQYF.

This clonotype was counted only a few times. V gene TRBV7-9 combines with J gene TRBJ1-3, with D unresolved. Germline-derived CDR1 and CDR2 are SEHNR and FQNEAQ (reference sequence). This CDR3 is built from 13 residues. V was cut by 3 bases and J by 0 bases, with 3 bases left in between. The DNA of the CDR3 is TGTGCCAGCAGCTTCACCTCTGGAAACACCATATATTTT. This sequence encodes CASSFTSGNTIYF.

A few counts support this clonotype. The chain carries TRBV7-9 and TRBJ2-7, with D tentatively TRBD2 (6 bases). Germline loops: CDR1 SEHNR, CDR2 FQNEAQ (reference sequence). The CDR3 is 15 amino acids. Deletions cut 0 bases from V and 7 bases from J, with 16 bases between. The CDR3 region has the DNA TGTGCCAGCAGCTTAGCGGAGTGGGCGGGAAATGAGCAGTACTTC. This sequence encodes CASSLAEWAGNEQYF.

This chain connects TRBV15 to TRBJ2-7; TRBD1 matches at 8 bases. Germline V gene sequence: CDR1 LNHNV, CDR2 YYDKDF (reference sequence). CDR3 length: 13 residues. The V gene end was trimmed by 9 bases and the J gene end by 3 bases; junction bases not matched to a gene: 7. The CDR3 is CATDTGTGYEQYF. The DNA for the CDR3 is TGTGCCACGGATACCGGGACAGGCTACGAGCAGTACTTC.

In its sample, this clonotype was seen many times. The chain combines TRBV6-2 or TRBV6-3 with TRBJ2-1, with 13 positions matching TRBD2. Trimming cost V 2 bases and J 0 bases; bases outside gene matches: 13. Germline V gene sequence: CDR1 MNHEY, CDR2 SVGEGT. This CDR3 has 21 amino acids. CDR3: CASSYTAPGLAGSSSYNEQFF. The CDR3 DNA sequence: TGTGCCAGCAGTTACACGGCCCCGGGACTAGCGGGGTCGAGCTCCTACAATGAGCAGTTCTTC.

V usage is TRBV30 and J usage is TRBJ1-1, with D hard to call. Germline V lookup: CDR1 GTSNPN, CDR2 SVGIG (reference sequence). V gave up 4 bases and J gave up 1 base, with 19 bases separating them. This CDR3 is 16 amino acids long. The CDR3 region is CAWTPRRGAGNTEAFF. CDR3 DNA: TGTGCCTGGACTCCCCGCCGAGGAGCGGGGAACACTGAAGCTTTCTTT.

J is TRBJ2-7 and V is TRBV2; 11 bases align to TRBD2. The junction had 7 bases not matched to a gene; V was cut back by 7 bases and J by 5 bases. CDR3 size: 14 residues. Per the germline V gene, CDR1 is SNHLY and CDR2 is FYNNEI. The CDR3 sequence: CASMGLAEGNEQYF. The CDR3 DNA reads TGTGCCAGCATGGGACTAGCGGAGGGGAACGAGCAGTACTTC. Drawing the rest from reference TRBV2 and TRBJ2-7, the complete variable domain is EPEVTQTPSHQVTQMGQEVILRCVPISNHLYFYWYRQILGQKVEFLVSFYNNEISEKSEIFDDQFSVERPDGSNFTLKIRSTKLEDSAMYFCASMGLAEGNEQYFGPGTRLTVT.

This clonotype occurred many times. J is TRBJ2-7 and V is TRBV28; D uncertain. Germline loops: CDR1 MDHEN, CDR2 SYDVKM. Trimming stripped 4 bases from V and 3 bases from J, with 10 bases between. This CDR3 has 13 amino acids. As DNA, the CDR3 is TGTGCCAGCAGTTCGGCTGCCCTCTACGAGCAGTACTTC. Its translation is CASSSAALYEQYF.

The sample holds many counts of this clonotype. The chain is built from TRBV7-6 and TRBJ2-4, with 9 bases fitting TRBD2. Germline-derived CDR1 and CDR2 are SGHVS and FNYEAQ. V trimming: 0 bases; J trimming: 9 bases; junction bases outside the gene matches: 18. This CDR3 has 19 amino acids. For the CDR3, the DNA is TGTGCCAGCAGCTTAGCCCCAAAGTCGGCGGGGGGGCGAGGGGTCATTCAGTACTTC. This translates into CASSLAPKSAGGRGVIQYF.

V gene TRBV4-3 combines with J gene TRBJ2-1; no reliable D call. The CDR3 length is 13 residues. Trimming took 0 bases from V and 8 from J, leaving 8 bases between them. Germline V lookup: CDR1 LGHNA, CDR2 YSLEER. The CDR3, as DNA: TGCGCCAGCAGCCAAGATCTGAGCGATGAGCAGTTCTTC. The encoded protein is CASSQDLSDEQFF.

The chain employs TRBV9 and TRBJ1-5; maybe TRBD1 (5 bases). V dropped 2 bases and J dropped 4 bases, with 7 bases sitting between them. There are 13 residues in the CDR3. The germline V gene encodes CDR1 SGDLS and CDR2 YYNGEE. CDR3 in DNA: TGTGCCAGCAGCGTGGACATGAATCAGCCCCAGCATTTT. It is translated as CASSVDMNQPQHF.

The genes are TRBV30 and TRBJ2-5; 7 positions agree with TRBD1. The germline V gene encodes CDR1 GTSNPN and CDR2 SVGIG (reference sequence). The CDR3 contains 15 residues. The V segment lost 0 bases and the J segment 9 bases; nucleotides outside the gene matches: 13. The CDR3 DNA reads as TGTGCCTGGAGTGTACAGGGGACCAGACATTTTGCCCAGTACTTC. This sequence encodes CAWSVQGTRHFAQYF.

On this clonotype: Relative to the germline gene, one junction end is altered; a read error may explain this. CDR3: CASSLAGEFYEQYF. The CDR3 nucleotides are TGTGCCAGCAGTCTAGCGGGAGAATTCTACGAGCAGTACTTC. This chain connects TRBV12-3 or TRBV12-4 to TRBJ2-5; 10 bases are a match to TRBD2. The closer fit of TRBJ2-7 to the DNA end suggests the J call may be wrong. The CDR3 has 14 residues.

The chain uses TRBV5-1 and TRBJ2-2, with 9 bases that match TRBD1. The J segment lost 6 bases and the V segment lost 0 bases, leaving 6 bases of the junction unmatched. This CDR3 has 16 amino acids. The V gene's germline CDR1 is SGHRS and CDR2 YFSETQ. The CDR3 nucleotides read TGCGCCAGCAGCTTGGCCCCGGGACAGGGCTCCGGGGAGCTGTTTTTT. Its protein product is CASSLAPGQGSGELFF. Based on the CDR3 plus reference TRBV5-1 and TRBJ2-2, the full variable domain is KAGVTQTPRYLIKTRGQQVTLSCSPISGHRSVSWYQQTPGQGLQFLFEYFSETQRNKGNFPGRFSGRQFSNSRSEMNVSTLELGDSALYLCASSLAPGQGSGELFFGEGSRLTVL.

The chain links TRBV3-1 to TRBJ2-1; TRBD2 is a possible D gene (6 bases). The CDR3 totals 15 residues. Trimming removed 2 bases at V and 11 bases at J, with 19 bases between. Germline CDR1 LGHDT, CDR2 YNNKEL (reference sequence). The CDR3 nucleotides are TGTGCCAGCAGCCAACTTCTGGACTACAACCTCCAGCAGTTCTTC. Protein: CASSQLLDYNLQQFF.

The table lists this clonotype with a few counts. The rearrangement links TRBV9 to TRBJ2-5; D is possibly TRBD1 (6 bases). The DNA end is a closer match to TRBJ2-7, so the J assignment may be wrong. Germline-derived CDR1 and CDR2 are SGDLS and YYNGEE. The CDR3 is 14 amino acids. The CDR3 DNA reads TGTGCCAGCAGCGTCTCAGGGGCGACCTGCGAGCAGTACTTC. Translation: CASSVSGATCEQYF.

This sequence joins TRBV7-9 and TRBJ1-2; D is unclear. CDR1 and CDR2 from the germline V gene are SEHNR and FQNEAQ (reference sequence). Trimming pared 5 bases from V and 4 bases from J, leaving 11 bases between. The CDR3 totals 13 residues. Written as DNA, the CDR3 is TGTGCCAGCAGCGCCGACGGCCTCTATGGCTACACCTTC. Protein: CASSADGLYGYTF.